These 24 T cell receptor beta chains came from one sample sequenced in a study of identical twins. TCRdb re-called the 5' RACE reads with MiXCR, one entry per CDR3 protein. The sample has more than 1.5 million distinct CDR3 sequences, about 32% seen once. Sequencing was done on a sample of cord blood. All receptors come from a newborn girl in good health.

The chain links TRBV14 to TRBJ2-3, with D tentatively TRBD1 (6 bases). The CDR3 runs to 16 residues. CDR1 and CDR2 from the germline V gene are SGHDN and FVKESK. V lost 2 bases, J lost 5 bases, and 17 bases lay in between. The CDR3 bases are TGTGCCAGCAGCCAACACAGGGCCAGTGGGGGAGATACGCAGTATTTT. Its protein is CASSQHRASGGDTQYF.

The chain recombines TRBV7-2 with TRBJ2-5; 7 bases are a match to TRBD2. The tail of the sequence fits TRBJ2-1 better, so the J call may be wrong. The CDR3 is 14 residues long. The germline V gene has CDR1 SGHTA and CDR2 FQGNSA. The DNA for the CDR3 is TGTGCCAGCAGCCCTCAGCGGGGTTCAGAGACCCAGTTCTTC. Its translation: CASSPQRGSETQFF.

The genes are TRBV3-1 and TRBJ2-1; 9 positions match TRBD1. V dropped 5 bases and J dropped 8; count of bases not matched to a gene: 7. From germline, CDR1 is LGHDT and CDR2 YNNKEL (reference sequence). The CDR3 runs to 14 residues. CDR3 amino acids: CASSLQGARDEQFF. CDR3 sequence (DNA): TGTGCCAGCAGCTTACAGGGGGCGCGGGATGAGCAGTTCTTC.

The V and J genes are TRBV7-2 and TRBJ1-2; weak D call: TRBD1 (5 bases). CDR1 SGHTA and CDR2 FQGNSA come from the germline V gene. The CDR3 consists of 14 residues. Trimming cost V 4 bases and J 6 bases, with 15 bases left between them. CDR3 residues: CASSYIRDGHGYTF. The CDR3 DNA follows: TGTGCCAGCAGCTACATACGGGACGGCCATGGCTACACCTTC.

This clonotype was observed a single time. A read error is possible here, since a much larger clone lies one base away. The chain carries TRBV29-1 and TRBJ2-5; 7 nucleotides line up with TRBD1. This CDR3 region has 14 residues. CDR1 and CDR2 (germline): SQVTM, ANQGSEA. As DNA, the CDR3 is TGCAGCGTTGAAACCGGGACAGTCCAAGAGACCCACTACTTC. This sequence encodes CSVETGTVQETHYF.

As regards this clonotype: A read error may produce the germline difference seen at one junction end. The chain is built from TRBV28 and TRBJ2-3, with TRBD2 as a possible D gene (6 bases). Germline V gene lookup returns CDR1 MDHEN and CDR2 SYDVKM. This CDR3 has 15 residues. The CDR3 bases are TGTGCCAGCAGTTTCGGACTAACTAGCACAAATACGCAGTATTTT. It is translated as CASSFGLTSTNTQYF.

J is TRBJ2-4 and V is TRBV18; TRBD2 matches 11 bases. With the DNA end fitting TRBJ2-7 better, the J assignment may be wrong. The CDR3 length is 15 residues. CDR1 and CDR2 from the germline V gene are KGHSH and LQKENI. The CDR3 spells CASSPLAGGRNEQYF. The CDR3 nucleotides are TGTGCCAGCTCACCCTTAGCGGGAGGGCGCAACGAGCAGTACTTC.

The table lists this clonotype with many counts. The rearrangement uses TRBV7-2 and TRBJ2-4; D might be TRBD1 (5 bases). This CDR3 spans 14 amino acids. CDR1 is SGHTA and CDR2 is FQGNSA in the germline V gene. V lost 1 base and J lost 9, with 13 bases in between. The CDR3 bases are TGTGCCAGCAGCTTAGTAAAGGCAAGGGGCATTCAGTACTTC. It yields the protein CASSLVKARGIQYF. Drawing the rest from reference TRBV7-2 and TRBJ2-4, the complete variable domain is GAGVSQSPSNKVTEKGKDVELRCDPISGHTALYWYRQSLGQGLEFLIYFQGNSAPDKSGLPSDRFSAERTGGSVSTLTIQRTQQEDSAVYLCASSLVKARGIQYFGAGTRLSVL.

The CDR3 coding sequence is TGTGCCAGTTCCGAAAGGGCTTCGAACACTGAAGCTTTCTTT. Translating gives CASSERASNTEAFF. This sequence joins TRBV10-3 and TRBJ1-1; D is unclear. The CDR3 runs 14 residues. Germline CDR1 is ENHRY and CDR2 is SYGVKD. V lost 10 bases to trimming and J lost 1 base, with 16 bases between them.

This clonotype was seen more than once but under ten times. The chain combines TRBV6-1 with TRBJ1-2, with a weak D call TRBD1 (5 bases). There are 13 residues in the CDR3. The V end lost 3 bases, the J end lost 4 bases, and 9 bases lay between the germline ends. Germline V gives CDR1 MNHNS, CDR2 SASEGT. The CDR3 loop reads CASSDPRAYGYTF. The CDR3 DNA reads as TGTGCCAGCAGTGATCCCAGGGCCTATGGCTACACCTTC.

The chain recombines TRBV24-1 with TRBJ2-5, with TRBD2 as a possible D gene (6 bases). CDR3 length: 14 amino acids. The V and J ends lost 4 bases and 1 base respectively, with 9 bases between them. The V gene's germline CDR1 is KGHDR and CDR2 SFDVKD. CDR3 sequence (DNA): TGTGCCACCAGTGAGGCGGGGACCCAAGAGACCCAGTACTTC. It encodes CATSEAGTQETQYF.

The chain joins TRBV19 to TRBJ2-7; D is possibly TRBD1 (6 bases). The end of the DNA is better explained by TRBJ1-2, so the J call may be wrong. The CDR3 has 16 residues. CDR1 is LNHDA and CDR2 is SQIVND in the germline V gene (reference sequence). CDR3 nucleotides: TGTGCCAGTAGTCTATTCGGGACAACCTCCCCAGGCGGCTACACCTTC. It translates to CASSLFGTTSPGGYTF.

This clonotype has a handful of counts. The rearrangement links TRBV7-6 to TRBJ2-3; D may be TRBD2 (5 bases). The CDR3 has 16 residues. Germline CDR1 and CDR2: SGHVS and FNYEAQ. Deletions cut 2 bases from V and 3 bases from J, with 15 bases between. The CDR3 bases are TGTGCCAGCAGCTTACCGGGGTCCGATAGAACAGATACGCAGTATTTT. This encodes CASSLPGSDRTDTQYF. The whole variable domain, filled in from reference TRBV7-6 and TRBJ2-3, reads GAGVSQSPRYKVTKRGQDVALRCDPISGHVSLYWYRQALGQGPEFLTYFNYEAQQDKSGLPNDRFSAERPEGSISTLTIQRTEQRDSAMYRCASSLPGSDRTDTQYFGPGTRLTVL.

The CDR3 DNA reads as TGCAGCGTGGAGCCTGGACAGGGGTCCTACAATGAGCAGTACTTC. This sequence encodes CSVEPGQGSYNEQYF. The rearrangement joins TRBV29-1 to TRBJ2-7; 9 nucleotides agree with TRBD1. CDR1 is SQVTM and CDR2 is ANQGSEA in the germline V gene. This CDR3 has 15 residues. The ends lost 6 bases at V and 7 bases at J; junction bases unmatched: 16.

This clonotype has more than one count but fewer than ten. The chain joins TRBV20-1 to TRBJ2-4; TRBD2 might be the D (5 bases). TRBJ2-7 matches the DNA end more closely, so the J call is doubtful. This CDR3 has 14 residues. Germline loops: CDR1 DFQATT, CDR2 SNEGSKA (reference sequence). CDR3 loop: CSANRAGIPYEQYF. CDR3 DNA sequence: TGCAGTGCTAATAGGGCCGGGATCCCCTACGAGCAGTACTTC.

V gene TRBV15 combines with J gene TRBJ2-5; D is undetermined. The V gene's germline CDR1 is LNHNV and CDR2 YYDKDF (reference sequence). The CDR3 loop spans 13 amino acids. Trimming removed 1 base from V and 11 bases from J, with 14 bases in between. CDR3 amino acids: CATSRVAEDEQYF. The CDR3 bases are TGTGCCACCAGCAGAGTTGCAGAGGATGAGCAGTACTTC. Combining the CDR3 with reference TRBV15 and TRBJ2-5 gives the whole variable domain DAMVIQNPRYQVTQFGKPVTLSCSQTLNHNVMYWYQQKSSQAPKLLFHYYDKDFNNEADTPDNFQSRRPNTSFCFLDIRSPGLGDTAMYLCATSRVAEDEQYFGPGTRLLVL.

The CDR3 is CASSMWSSINSPLHF. CDR3 DNA sequence: TGTGCCAGTAGTATGTGGTCTTCGATCAATTCACCCCTCCACTTT. The chain couples TRBV19 to TRBJ1-6; D is ambiguous. The germline CDR1 and CDR2 sequences are LNHDA and SQIVND (reference sequence). CDR3 size: 15 residues. Trimming removed 3 bases at V and 7 bases at J, with 13 bases between. Filled out from reference TRBV19 and TRBJ1-6, the complete variable domain reads DGGITQSPKYLFRKEGQNVTLSCEQNLNHDAMYWYRQDPGQGLRLIYYSQIVNDFQKGDIAEGYSVSREKKESFPLTVTSAQKNPTAFYLCASSMWSSINSPLHFGNGTRLTVT.

There are a few counts of this clonotype. V and J are TRBV28 and TRBJ1-2, with 7 bases that match TRBD1. The CDR3 is 13 residues long. V was clipped by 3 bases and J by 7 bases; unmatched bases: 5. Germline V gene data show CDR1 as MDHEN and CDR2 as SYDVKM. The CDR3 spells CASSFGQVVGYTF. In DNA form, the CDR3 reads TGTGCCAGCAGTTTCGGACAGGTCGTTGGCTACACCTTC.

This clonotype was seen more than once but under ten times. This chain joins TRBV7-9 and TRBJ2-7; a possible D gene is TRBD2 (6 bases). V shed 7 bases and J shed 2 bases, with 18 bases lying between them. The CDR3 is 15 residues long. Germline lookup yields CDR1 SEHNR and CDR2 FQNEAQ (reference sequence). The DNA of the CDR3 is TGTGCCAGCACCATCCCGGGGGTGCCCCCCTACGAGCAGTACTTC. Translation: CASTIPGVPPYEQYF.

This clonotype came up a few times. The chain joins TRBV29-1 to TRBJ1-1; possibly TRBD1 for D (6 bases). This CDR3 has 12 residues. Germline CDR1 reads SQVTM; CDR2 reads ANQGSEA. Between the trimmed V and J ends, which lost 4 bases and 3 bases, there was a span of 9 bases. CDR3 bases: TGCAGCGTTGCAGGGGTGGACACTGAAGCTTTCTTT. It codes for CSVAGVDTEAFF.

This rearrangement joins TRBV9 to TRBJ1-2; perhaps TRBD1 as D (5 bases). The CDR3 has 13 residues. Between the trimmed V and J ends, which lost 3 bases and 4 bases, there was a span of 10 bases. The germline CDR1 and CDR2 sequences are SGDLS and YYNGEE. The CDR3 DNA reads TGTGCCAGCAGCGACCGGACATCCTATGGCTACACCTTC. It translates to CASSDRTSYGYTF. Combining the CDR3 with reference TRBV9 and TRBJ1-2 gives the whole variable domain DSGVTQTPKHLITATGQRVTLRCSPRSGDLSVYWYQQSLDQGLQFLIQYYNGEERAKGNILERFSAQQFPDLHSELNLSSLELGDSALYFCASSDRTSYGYTFGSGTRLTVV.

The V gene is TRBV20-1, the J gene TRBJ1-2; a possible D gene is TRBD1 (5 bases). This CDR3 spans 13 amino acids. Germline assignment: CDR1 DFQATT and CDR2 SNEGSKA (reference sequence). V was pared by 0 bases and J by 8 bases, with 13 bases between. CDR3 sequence: CSARDWAGGGYTF. In nucleotides, the CDR3 is TGCAGTGCTAGAGATTGGGCCGGGGGAGGCTACACCTTC.

This clonotype appeared a single time. J is TRBJ1-2 and V is TRBV7-9; no definite D call. This CDR3 has 14 residues. The germline V gene has CDR1 SEHNR and CDR2 FQNEAQ (reference sequence). V was pared by 7 bases and J by 3 bases, with 15 bases between. CDR3 coding DNA: TGTGCCAGCACCCCGACAAGAAGAGACTATGGCTACACCTTC. Protein product: CASTPTRRDYGYTF. The variable domain in full, completed from reference TRBV7-9 and TRBJ1-2, reads DTGVSQNPRHKITKRGQNVTFRCDPISEHNRLYWYRQTLGQGPEFLTYFQNEAQLEKSRLLSDRFSAERPKGSFSTLEIQRTEQGDSAMYLCASTPTRRDYGYTFGSGTRLTVV.

Regarding this clonotype: At one end the junction does not follow the germline gene, possibly because of a read error. The rearrangement uses TRBV6-1 and TRBJ1-2; a weak D match, TRBD1 (5 bases). The CDR3 is 15 residues long. Germline V lookup: CDR1 MNHNS, CDR2 SASEGT. CDR3 amino acids: CTSRGGTQRYYGYTF. CDR3 DNA: TGTACCAGCAGAGGCGGGACTCAAAGGTACTATGGCTACACCTTC.